This TCR beta chain came from a study of CD8+ T cells in alopecia areata. Study-level points and caveats: Across lesional scalp, and particularly alopecia totalis/universalis, clonality surpassed that of normal scalp. Patients shared TCRs less clearly than mice did, possibly for HLA-related reasons. On tofacitinib, scalp and blood still held many of the expanded lesional clones.

The germline gives CDR1 SGHVS, CDR2 FNYEAQ. Trimming stripped 5 bases from V and 5 bases from J, with 16 bases between. This CDR3 is built from 15 residues. In each case, RNA was isolated and then reverse transcribed into cDNA as the sequencing template. The repertoire was sequenced with immunoSEQ multiplex PCR; TCRdb's copy has only in-frame clones and lacks some. This table has about 180,000 clones, 40% to 55% appearing once. Treatment given: oral pan-JAK inhibitor, 5-10 mg twice daily. Sorting of CD4+ and CD8+ T cells was performed on PBMCs. In regard to this clone: The target antigen is unknown.

This sample comprised CD8+ T cells sorted from blood, obtained around week 53, from a patient treated with tofacitinib. The chain carries TRBV7-6 and TRBJ1-5, with D possibly being TRBD1 (5 bases). This sequence was found in a human donor with alopecia areata. CDR3 loop: CASSPAGGGYQPQHF. The CDR3 DNA is TGTGCCAGCAGCCCCGCCGGGGGGGGTTATCAGCCCCAGCATTTT.